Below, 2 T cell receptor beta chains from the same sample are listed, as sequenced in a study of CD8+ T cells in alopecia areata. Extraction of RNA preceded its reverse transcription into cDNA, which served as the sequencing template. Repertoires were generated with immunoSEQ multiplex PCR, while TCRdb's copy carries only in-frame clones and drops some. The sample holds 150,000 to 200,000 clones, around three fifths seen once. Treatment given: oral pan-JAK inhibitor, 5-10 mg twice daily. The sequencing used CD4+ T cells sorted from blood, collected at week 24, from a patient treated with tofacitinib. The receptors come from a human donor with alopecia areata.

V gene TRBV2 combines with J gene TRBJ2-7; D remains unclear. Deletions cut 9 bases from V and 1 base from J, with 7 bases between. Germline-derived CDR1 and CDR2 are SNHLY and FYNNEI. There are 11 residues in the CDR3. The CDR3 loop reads CASGPSYEQYF. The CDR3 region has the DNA TGTGCCAGTGGCCCTTCCTACGAGCAGTACTTC.

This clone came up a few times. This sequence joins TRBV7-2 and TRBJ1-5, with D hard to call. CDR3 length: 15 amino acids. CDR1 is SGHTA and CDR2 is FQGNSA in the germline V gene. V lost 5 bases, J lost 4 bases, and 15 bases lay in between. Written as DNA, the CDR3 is TGTGCCAGCAGCAAACGGGCCGATGGGAATCAGCCCCAGCATTTT. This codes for CASSKRADGNQPQHF.